The rows below give T cell receptor beta chains drawn from one sample of a study of cytomegalovirus exposure and HLA in healthy donors. Generated by immunoSEQ multiplex PCR, the TCRdb table keeps only in-frame clones and is missing some. The repertoire holds some 310,000 clones, around 90% seen once, with more than 0.95% in the top ten. Source material: PBMCs. These receptor sequences come from a man aged 30 to 45 in good health and CMV-seronegative. Each CDR3 is given with its conserved first and last residue. Each record gives: CDR3 protein, CDR3 DNA, V gene, clone size, D gene, J gene. A D gene is named only where the DNA matches it firmly. Expanded clones get a size class; other rows say once, few or many, or leave the size out.

CDR3: CASSYSPGQHYEQYF
DNA: TGTGCCAGCAGTTACTCCCCGGGACAGCACTACGAGCAGTACTTC
V: TRBV6-6
size: -
D: TRBD1
J: TRBJ2-7

CDR3: CASSPRGLVNTGELFF
DNA: TGTGCCAGCAGCCCGAGGGGGCTCGTAAACACCGGGGAGCTGTTTTTT
V: TRBV7-9
size: -
D: TRBD1
J: TRBJ2-2

CDR3: CASSQERILAKETQYF
DNA: TGTGCCAGCAGCCAAGAACGGATACTAGCGAAAGAGACCCAGTACTTC
V: TRBV14
size: -
D: TRBD2
J: TRBJ2-5

CDR3: CASSSGTSFGGNEQFF
DNA: TGTGCCAGCAGTTCCGGGACTAGTTTTGGGGGGAATGAGCAGTTCTTC
V: TRBV7-2
size: -
D: TRBD2
J: TRBJ2-1

CDR3: CASSQRTQSGNTIYF
DNA: TGCGCCAGCAGCCAACGGACACAGTCTGGAAACACCATATATTTT
V: TRBV4-1
size: -
D: -
J: TRBJ1-3

CDR3: CASSLDPVAGPRDTQYF
DNA: TGTGCCAGCAGCTTAGACCCAGTAGCGGGGCCCCGGGATACGCAGTATTTT
V: TRBV7-2
size: -
D: TRBD2
J: TRBJ2-3

CDR3: CASSPTGFLGETQYF
DNA: TGTGCCAGCAGTCCCACAGGGTTTCTTGGAGAGACCCAGTACTTC
V: TRBV27
size: -
D: -
J: TRBJ2-5

CDR3: CASSQGVTDTF
DNA: TGTGCCAGCAGCCAAGGGGTAACGGACACCTTC
V: TRBV6-5
size: -
D: -
J: TRBJ1-2

CDR3: CASSLYHNSGNTIYF
DNA: TGCGCCAGCAGCTTGTATCACAACTCTGGAAACACCATATATTTT
V: TRBV5-1
size: -
D: -
J: TRBJ1-3

CDR3: CASSYSTTGNNSPLHF
DNA: TGTGCCAGCAGTTACTCGACTACAGGGAATAATTCACCCCTCCACTTT
V: TRBV6-6
size: -
D: -
J: TRBJ1-6

CDR3: CASSQEPRGGLTGELFF
DNA: TGCGCCAGCAGCCAAGAGCCTAGGGGGGGACTAACCGGGGAGCTGTTTTTT
V: TRBV4-3
size: -
D: -
J: TRBJ2-2

CDR3: CASSLSGLAGGPLDTQYF
DNA: TGTGCCAGCAGCTTATCGGGACTAGCGGGGGGGCCGCTAGATACGCAGTATTTT
V: TRBV7-9
size: -
D: TRBD2
J: TRBJ2-3

CDR3: CASSSDRGLYNEQFF
DNA: TGTGCCAGCAGTTCGGACAGGGGCCTCTACAATGAGCAGTTCTTC
V: TRBV6-5
size: -
D: TRBD1
J: TRBJ2-1

CDR3: CASSSIPPGATQYF
DNA: TGTGCCAGTAGTAGTATTCCCCCAGGTGCGACCCAGTACTTC
V: TRBV19
size: -
D: -
J: TRBJ2-5

CDR3: CASSIPGGPTGELFF
DNA: TGTGCCAGTAGTATCCCAGGGGGGCCCACCGGGGAGCTGTTTTTT
V: TRBV19
size: few
D: -
J: TRBJ2-2

CDR3: CASSPQGQGLNTGELFF
DNA: TGTGCCAGCTCACCACAGGGACAGGGCCTTAACACCGGGGAGCTGTTTTTT
V: TRBV18
size: -
D: TRBD1
J: TRBJ2-2

CDR3: CASSYRDRGRDEQFF
DNA: TGTGCCAGCAGTTACCGGGACAGGGGGAGGGATGAGCAGTTCTTC
V: TRBV6-5
size: -
D: TRBD1
J: TRBJ2-1

CDR3: CASSLGQGSNSPLHF
DNA: TGCGCCAGCAGCCTAGGACAGGGAAGTAATTCACCCCTCCACTTT
V: TRBV5-1
size: -
D: TRBD1
J: TRBJ1-6

CDR3: CASSLGPQRGGPQEEQFF
DNA: TGTGCCAGCAGCTTAGGACCCCAGCGGGGGGGCCCTCAGGAGGAGCAGTTCTTC
V: TRBV7-7
size: -
D: TRBD2
J: TRBJ2-1

CDR3: CASSPGQQETQYF
DNA: TGTGCCAGCTCACCCGGACAGCAAGAGACCCAGTACTTC
V: TRBV18
size: -
D: -
J: TRBJ2-5

CDR3: CASSFGQASYEQYF
DNA: TGTGCCAGCAGTTTCGGACAGGCCTCCTACGAGCAGTACTTC
V: TRBV27
size: -
D: TRBD1
J: TRBJ2-7

CDR3: CASSPSTTAGHGYTF
DNA: TGTGCCAGCTCACCATCGACCACGGCAGGTCATGGCTACACCTTC
V: TRBV18
size: once
D: -
J: TRBJ1-2

CDR3: CASSLGARTRYNEQFF
DNA: TGTGCCAGCAGCTTGGGGGCTAGGACTAGATACAATGAGCAGTTCTTC
V: TRBV5-5
size: -
D: TRBD2
J: TRBJ2-1

CDR3: CASSPPGQGNEKLFF
DNA: TGTGCCAGCAGTCCCCCGGGACAGGGTAATGAAAAACTGTTTTTT
V: TRBV7-9
size: -
D: TRBD1
J: TRBJ1-4

CDR3: CASTSGQISNQPQHF
DNA: TGTGCCAGCACATCCGGACAGATTAGCAATCAGCCCCAGCATTTT
V: TRBV6-6
size: -
D: -
J: TRBJ1-5

CDR3: CASSQGSGLLLYEQYF
DNA: TGCGCCAGCAGCCAAGGCTCAGGACTTCTTCTGTACGAGCAGTACTTC
V: TRBV4-3
size: once
D: -
J: TRBJ2-7

CDR3: CASRRTGENYGYTF
DNA: TGTGCCAGCCGACGAACAGGGGAGAACTATGGCTACACCTTC
V: TRBV6-1
size: -
D: TRBD1
J: TRBJ1-2